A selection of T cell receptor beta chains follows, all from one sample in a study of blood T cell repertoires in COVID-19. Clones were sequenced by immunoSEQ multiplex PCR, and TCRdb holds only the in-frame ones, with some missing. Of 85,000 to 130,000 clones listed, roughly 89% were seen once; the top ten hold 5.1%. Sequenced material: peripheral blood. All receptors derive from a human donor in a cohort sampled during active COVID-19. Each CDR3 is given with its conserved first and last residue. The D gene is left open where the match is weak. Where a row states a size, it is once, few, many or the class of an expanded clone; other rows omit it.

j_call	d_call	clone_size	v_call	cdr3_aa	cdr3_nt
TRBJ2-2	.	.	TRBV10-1	CASNPKRGGTTGELFF	TGCGCCAGCAACCCAAAGCGCGGCGGAACCACCGGGGAGCTGTTTTTT
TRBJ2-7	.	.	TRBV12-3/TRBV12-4	CASSRGTPYEQYF	TGTGCCAGCAGCAGGGGCACACCCTACGAGCAGTACTTC
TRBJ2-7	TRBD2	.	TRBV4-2	CASSQGEGSGYEQYF	TGTGCCAGCAGCCAAGGGGAGGGCTCGGGATACGAGCAGTACTTC
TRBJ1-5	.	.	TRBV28	CASSLSSVPQHF	TGTGCCAGCAGTTTAAGCTCGGTTCCCCAGCATTTT
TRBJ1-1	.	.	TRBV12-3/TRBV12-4	CASGALLTSEAFF	TGTGCCAGCGGGGCGTTATTGACATCTGAAGCTTTCTTT
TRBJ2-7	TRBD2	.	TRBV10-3	CAISDPGQGGYEQYF	TGTGCCATCAGTGATCCGGGGCAGGGAGGGTACGAGCAGTACTTC
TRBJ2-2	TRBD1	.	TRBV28	CASSSQGHGTGELFF	TGTGCCAGCAGCTCACAGGGGCACGGCACCGGGGAGCTGTTTTTT
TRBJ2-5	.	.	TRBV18	CASSAGTQETQYF	TGTGCCAGCTCAGCAGGGACTCAAGAGACCCAGTACTTC
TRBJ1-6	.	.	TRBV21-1	CASGQLGLTTISYNSPLHF	TGTGCCAGCGGCCAGTTGGGACTGACTACAATCTCCTATAATTCACCCCTCCACTTT
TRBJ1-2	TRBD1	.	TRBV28	CASRETGDYGYTF	TGTGCCAGCAGAGAGACAGGGGACTATGGCTACACCTTC
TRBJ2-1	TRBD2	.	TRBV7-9	CASSSSGSGDEQFF	TGTGCCAGCAGCTCTAGCGGGAGTGGCGATGAGCAGTTCTTC
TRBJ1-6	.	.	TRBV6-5	CASSLTDNSPLHF	TGTGCCAGCAGCCTGACAGATAATTCACCCCTCCACTTT
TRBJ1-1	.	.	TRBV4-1	CASSQGWSGVDTEAFF	TGCGCCAGCAGCCAAGGATGGTCAGGGGTCGACACTGAAGCTTTCTTT
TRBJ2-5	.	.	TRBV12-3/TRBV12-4	CASSLGEETQYF	TGTGCCAGCAGTTTGGGCGAAGAGACCCAGTACTTC
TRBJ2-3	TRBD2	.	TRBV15	CATSRDQGLAGHTQYF	TGTGCCACCAGCAGAGATCAGGGGCTAGCGGGGCATACGCAGTATTTT
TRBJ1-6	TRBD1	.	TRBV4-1	CASSRQGNYNSPLHF	TGCGCCAGCAGCCGACAGGGGAACTATAATTCACCCCTCCACTTT
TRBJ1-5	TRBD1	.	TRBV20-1	CSASPGQAHNQPQHF	TGCAGTGCTAGTCCGGGACAGGCCCACAATCAGCCCCAGCATTTT
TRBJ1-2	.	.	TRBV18	CASSPPMGQGYTF	TGTGCCAGCTCACCACCGATGGGGCAGGGCTACACCTTC
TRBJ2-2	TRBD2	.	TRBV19	CASSIPGGYVPLFTGELFF	TGTGCCAGTAGTATACCGGGGGGTTATGTGCCTCTGTTCACCGGGGAGCTGTTTTTT
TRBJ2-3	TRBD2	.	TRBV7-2	CASRSGGASGTDTQYF	TGTGCCAGCCGTAGCGGGGGGGCATCAGGCACAGATACGCAGTATTTT
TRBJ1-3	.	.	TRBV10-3	CANSQGISSGNTIYF	TGTGCCAACTCACAGGGAATTTCCTCTGGAAACACCATATATTTT
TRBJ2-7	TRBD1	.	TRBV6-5	CASRRQGAWYEQYF	TGTGCCAGCAGACGACAGGGGGCATGGTACGAGCAGTACTTC
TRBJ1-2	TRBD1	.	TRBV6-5	CASRMGQNLGYTF	TGTGCCAGCAGAATGGGACAGAATCTTGGCTACACCTTC
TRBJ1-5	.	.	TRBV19	CASSQEGRQLEHF	TGTGCCAGTAGCCAGGAGGGTAGGCAATTGGAGCATTTT
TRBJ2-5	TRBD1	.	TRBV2	CASTLTQGAGETQYF	TGTGCCAGCACCTTAACACAGGGGGCTGGTGAGACCCAGTACTTC
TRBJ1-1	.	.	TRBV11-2	CASSLERTGRTEAFF	TGTGCCAGCAGCTTAGAAAGAACAGGACGGACTGAAGCTTTCTTT
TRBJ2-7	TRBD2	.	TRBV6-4	CASIAGSYEQYF	TGTGCCAGCATAGCGGGCTCCTACGAGCAGTACTTC
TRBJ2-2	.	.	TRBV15	CATSTRSRSTGELFF	TGTGCCACCAGCACAAGAAGCAGGTCCACCGGGGAGCTGTTTTTT
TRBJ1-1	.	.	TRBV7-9	CASSLNREPNTEAFF	TGTGCCAGCAGCTTAAACAGGGAACCGAACACTGAAGCTTTCTTT
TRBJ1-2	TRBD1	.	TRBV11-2	CASSSRTGALDGYTF	TGTGCCAGCAGCTCCCGGACAGGGGCCCTTGATGGCTACACCTTC
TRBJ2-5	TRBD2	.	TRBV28	CASSTGLAGGPKETQYF	TGTGCCAGCAGCACGGGACTAGCGGGAGGGCCCAAAGAGACCCAGTACTTC
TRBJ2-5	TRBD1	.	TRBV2	CASRAGQGIETQYF	TGTGCCAGCAGGGCGGGACAGGGGATCGAGACCCAGTACTTC
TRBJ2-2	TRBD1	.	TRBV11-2	CASSSIGGWTGELFF	TGTGCCAGCAGCTCAATAGGGGGCTGGACCGGGGAGCTGTTTTTT
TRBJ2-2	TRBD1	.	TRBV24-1	CATSEGGRGSVGTGELFF	TGTGCCACCAGTGAAGGGGGCAGGGGTTCTGTAGGCACCGGGGAGCTGTTTTTT
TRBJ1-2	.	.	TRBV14	CASSQGRNYGYTF	TGTGCCAGCAGCCAAGGGCGGAACTATGGCTACACCTTC
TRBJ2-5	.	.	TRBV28	CASSYRDRTQYF	TGTGCCAGCAGTTACAGGGATCGGACCCAGTACTTC
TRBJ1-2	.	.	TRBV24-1	CATSESLLPGNYGYTF	TGTGCCACCAGTGAATCGCTTCTACCGGGAAACTATGGCTACACCTTC
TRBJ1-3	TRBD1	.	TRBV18	CASSRGTGRLSGNTIYF	TGTGCCAGCTCACGCGGGACAGGGCGCCTCTCTGGAAACACCATATATTTT
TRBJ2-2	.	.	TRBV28	CASKPGWDTGELFF	TGTGCCAGCAAGCCAGGCTGGGACACCGGGGAGCTGTTTTTT
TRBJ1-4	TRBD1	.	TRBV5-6	CASKTGGPSLGEKLFF	TGTGCCAGTAAGACAGGGGGCCCATCCCTTGGCGAAAAACTGTTTTTT
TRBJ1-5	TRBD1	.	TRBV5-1	CASSDAFPGQGKVSNQPQHF	TGCGCCAGCAGTGACGCTTTCCCGGGACAGGGGAAGGTCAGCAATCAGCCCCAGCATTTT
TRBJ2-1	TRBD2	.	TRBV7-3	CASSYSGGVYNEQFF	TGTGCCAGCAGCTATAGCGGGGGGGTATACAATGAGCAGTTCTTC
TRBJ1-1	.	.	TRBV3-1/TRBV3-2	CASSLDIPTEAFF	TGTGCCAGCAGCTTGGACATTCCTACTGAAGCTTTCTTT
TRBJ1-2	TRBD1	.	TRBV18	CASSSQGAELDGYTF	TGTGCCAGCTCCTCCCAGGGGGCTGAGTTGGATGGCTACACCTTC
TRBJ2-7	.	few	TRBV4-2	CASSQEEGASYEQYF	TGTGCCAGCAGCCAAGAGGAGGGGGCTTCCTACGAGCAGTACTTC
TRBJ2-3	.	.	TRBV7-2	CASSLRTGGGTDTQYF	TGTGCCAGCAGCTTAAGGACGGGGGGCGGCACAGATACGCAGTATTTT
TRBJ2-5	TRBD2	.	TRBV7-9	CAGGQETQYF	TGTGCGGGGGGGCAAGAGACCCAGTACTTC
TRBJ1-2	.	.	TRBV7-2	CAGRGPANYGYTF	TGTGCCGGAAGAGGGCCAGCTAACTATGGCTACACCTTC
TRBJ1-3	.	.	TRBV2	CASRGTMGNTIYF	TGTGCCAGCAGGGGGACAATGGGAAACACCATATATTTT
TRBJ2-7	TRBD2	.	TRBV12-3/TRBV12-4	CASSFGGAYEQYF	TGTGCCAGCAGTTTTGGGGGGGCCTACGAGCAGTACTTC
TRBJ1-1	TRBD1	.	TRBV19	CASNHEDRGNMNTEAFF	TGTGCCAGTAACCACGAGGACAGGGGGAATATGAACACTGAAGCTTTCTTT
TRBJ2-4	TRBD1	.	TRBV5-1	CASSPGQGVAKNIQYF	TGCGCCAGCAGCCCGGGACAGGGGGTAGCCAAAAACATTCAGTACTTC
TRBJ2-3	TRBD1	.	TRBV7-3	CASSSRQGVGTDTQYF	TGTGCCAGCAGCTCAAGACAGGGAGTGGGTACAGATACGCAGTATTTT
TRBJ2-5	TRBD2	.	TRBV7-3	CASSLNPLAGGIETQYF	TGTGCCAGCAGCTTAAATCCACTAGCGGGGGGAATAGAGACCCAGTACTTC
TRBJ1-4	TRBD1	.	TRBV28	CASSLWGQVMATNEKLFF	TGTGCCAGCAGTTTATGGGGACAGGTTATGGCAACTAATGAAAAACTGTTTTTT
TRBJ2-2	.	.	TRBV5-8	CASSYDNGGTGELFF	TGTGCCAGCAGCTACGATAATGGGGGGACCGGGGAGCTGTTTTTT
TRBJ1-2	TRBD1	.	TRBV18	CASSPADLDRGAYGYTF	TGTGCCAGCTCACCGGCCGACCTTGACAGGGGAGCCTATGGCTACACCTTC
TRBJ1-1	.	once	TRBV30	CAWSVTGDTEAFF	TGTGCCTGGAGTGTGACAGGCGACACTGAAGCTTTCTTT
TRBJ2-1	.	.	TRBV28	CASSLSPIRDSHNEQFF	TGTGCCAGCAGTTTAAGCCCCATCCGGGACTCACACAATGAGCAGTTCTTC
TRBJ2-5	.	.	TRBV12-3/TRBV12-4	CASKSTTEETQYF	TGTGCCAGCAAGTCAACGACAGAAGAGACCCAGTACTTC